What follows are 16 T cell receptor beta chains derived from one specimen sequenced in a study of early T cells in non-severe SARS-CoV-2 infection. Each CDR3 protein gets one entry after TCRdb re-called the 5' RACE reads with MiXCR. The sample yields about 58,000 distinct CDR3 sequences, approximately 13% seen once. The sequenced sample was whole blood. Every receptor here comes from an adult who was a healthcare worker with PCR-confirmed SARS-CoV-2 infection or an uninfected control (not recorded which).

This clonotype was recorded many times. The CDR3: CSARGTSGRRIQETQYF. CDR3 DNA sequence: TGCAGTGCTAGGGGGACTAGCGGGAGGCGGATTCAAGAGACCCAGTACTTC. The rearrangement uses TRBV20-1 and TRBJ2-5; 15 bases align to TRBD2. The V gene end was trimmed by 3 bases and the J gene end by 2 bases; junction bases not matched to a gene: 7. The CDR3 has 17 residues. Germline CDR1 is DFQATT and CDR2 is SNEGSKA (reference sequence).

In regard to this clonotype: Just one base apart from a much larger clone, this may be a read error. This rearrangement joins TRBV9 to TRBJ2-7; 7 nucleotides align to TRBD2. The germline V gene has CDR1 SGDLS and CDR2 YYNGEE. V shed 0 bases and J 5 bases; nucleotides not matched to a gene: 11. The CDR3 runs 16 residues. The CDR3 loop is CASSVDDGRTAHEQYF. CDR3 DNA sequence: TGTGCCAGCAGCGTAGATGACGGGAGGACCGCCCACGAGCAGTACTTC. Full variable domain (remainder filled in from reference TRBV9 and TRBJ2-7): DSGVTQTPKHLITATGQRVTLRCSPRSGDLSVYWYQQSLDQGLQFLIQYYNGEERAKGNILERFSAQQFPDLHSELNLSSLELGDSALYFCASSVDDGRTAHEQYFGPGTRLTVT.

In its sample, this clonotype was seen a few times. This chain connects TRBV2 to TRBJ2-1; D perhaps matches TRBD2 (6 bases). V was pared by 5 bases and J by 6 bases, with 17 bases between. This CDR3 spans 15 amino acids. Germline CDR1 is SNHLY and CDR2 is FYNNEI. In nucleotides, the CDR3 is TGTGCCAGCAGTCTGACGGGAGCCTACGGCAATGAGCAGTTCTTC. Protein sequence: CASSLTGAYGNEQFF.

This clonotype was seen a few times. CDR3 protein: CASSSAGGGYQETQYF. The CDR3 DNA follows: TGTGCCAGCAGCTCGGCAGGTGGCGGCTACCAAGAGACCCAGTACTTC. The chain links TRBV5-4 to TRBJ2-5; D is unclear. Germline assignment: CDR1 SGHNT and CDR2 YYREEE (reference sequence). The CDR3 contains 16 residues. V lost 3 bases and J 0 bases, leaving 15 bases between the germline ends.

V and J are TRBV6-2 or TRBV6-3 and TRBJ2-1; D not certain. The germline V and J ends were trimmed by 3 bases and 6 bases, with 6 bases remaining between them. The CDR3 contains 12 residues. Germline CDR1 and CDR2: MNHEY and SVGEGT. CDR3: CASSYLGNEQFF. CDR3 in DNA: TGTGCCAGCAGTTATCTGGGCAATGAGCAGTTCTTC.

The table lists this clonotype with many counts. The chain uses TRBV5-1 and TRBJ1-3; the D is unclear. Trimming took 2 bases from V and 0 from J, leaving 6 bases between them. Germline V gene lookup returns CDR1 SGHRS and CDR2 YFSETQ. The CDR3 loop spans 14 amino acids. The CDR3: CASSLGNSGNTIYF. DNA for the CDR3: TGCGCCAGCAGCTTAGGGAACTCTGGAAACACCATATATTTT.

With respect to this clonotype: This likely comes from a read error, as the CDR3 has no conserved phenylalanine or tryptophan at its end. The genes are TRBV29-1 and TRBJ2-4, with D tentatively TRBD2 (6 bases). Germline CDR1 and CDR2: SQVTM and ANQGSEA. V was pared by 5 bases and J by 3 bases, with 17 bases between. The CDR3 covers 15 residues. CDR3 protein: CSVTPWRGGKNIQYI. CDR3 in DNA: TGCAGCGTTACCCCCTGGAGGGGTGGCAAAAACATTCAGTACATC.

The chain uses TRBV29-1 and TRBJ2-1; no reliable D call. CDR1 is SQVTM and CDR2 is ANQGSEA in the germline V gene. The CDR3 length is 12 residues. V gave up 3 bases and J gave up 6 bases, with 9 bases separating them. The CDR3: CSVDNVPNEQFF. As DNA, the CDR3 is TGCAGCGTTGACAATGTCCCCAATGAGCAGTTCTTC.

This clonotype was counted at least ten times. V usage is TRBV9 and J usage is TRBJ2-2; D possibly corresponds to TRBD2 (6 bases). The CDR3 has 17 amino acids. V dropped 2 bases and J dropped 0 bases, with 14 bases sitting between them. CDR1 is SGDLS and CDR2 is YYNGEE in the germline V gene. In DNA form, the CDR3 reads TGTGCCAGCAGCGTGGGGGGTCTAGCAGCGAACACCGGGGAGCTGTTTTTT. Translated: CASSVGGLAANTGELFF.

The rearrangement uses TRBV28 and TRBJ2-1, with 8 positions matching TRBD2. This CDR3 contains 15 residues. V gave up 3 bases and J gave up 2 bases; unmatched junction bases: 3. Per the germline V gene, CDR1 is MDHEN and CDR2 is SYDVKM. The CDR3 spells CASSFPGLAYNEQFF. The CDR3 nucleotides read TGTGCCAGCAGTTTTCCGGGACTAGCCTACAATGAGCAGTTCTTC.

This clonotype was seen a few times. This sequence joins TRBV6-5 and TRBJ2-7, with D tentatively TRBD2 (5 bases). The V end was cut by 5 bases, the J end by 8 bases, with 19 bases between. This CDR3 comprises 14 residues. Germline CDR1 MNHEY, CDR2 SVGAGI. This CDR3 is CASSPPAGVVKQYF. CDR3 DNA: TGTGCCAGCAGTCCCCCGGCCGGGGTTGTGAAGCAGTACTTC.

This clonotype was picked up many times. The gene calls are TRBV27 and TRBJ1-6; TRBD1 matches 9 bases. There are 16 residues in the CDR3. The ends lost 6 bases at V and 9 bases at J; junction bases unmatched: 12. The germline V gene encodes CDR1 MNHEY and CDR2 SMNVEV (reference sequence). The CDR3 nucleotides are TGTGCCAGCAGGAGAATGGACAGGGGACAGGGTTCACCCCTCCACTTT. Translated, it gives CASRRMDRGQGSPLHF.

This clonotype was counted ten times or more. This chain uses TRBV9 with TRBJ2-5; D is undetermined. There are 14 residues in the CDR3. V lost 3 bases, J lost 2 bases, and 11 bases lay in between. CDR1 SGDLS and CDR2 YYNGEE come from the germline V gene. DNA of the CDR3: TGTGCCAGCAGCGGTAGAAACGTACAAGAGACCCAGTACTTC. This sequence encodes CASSGRNVQETQYF. The full variable domain, its missing parts supplied by reference TRBV9 and TRBJ2-5, is DSGVTQTPKHLITATGQRVTLRCSPRSGDLSVYWYQQSLDQGLQFLIQYYNGEERAKGNILERFSAQQFPDLHSELNLSSLELGDSALYFCASSGRNVQETQYFGPGTRLLVL.

There are many counts of this clonotype. The chain links TRBV12-3 or TRBV12-4 to TRBJ2-5; 8 nucleotides agree with TRBD2. V dropped 4 bases and J dropped 4; count of bases not matched to a gene: 8. There are 15 residues in the CDR3. CDR3 sequence reads: CASSSSGSRRETQYF. Here the CDR3 DNA reads TGTGCCAGCAGTTCCAGCGGGAGCAGGCGAGAGACCCAGTACTTC.

The chain uses TRBV29-1 and TRBJ1-1, with 8 bases aligning to TRBD1. J was trimmed by 11 bases and V by 7 bases; bases with no gene match: 6. The CDR3 contains 10 residues. The germline gives CDR1 SQVTM, CDR2 ANQGSEA. This chain's CDR3 is CSAQDRVAFF. The CDR3 DNA is TGCAGCGCCCAGGACAGGGTGGCTTTCTTT.

The rearrangement uses TRBV28 and TRBJ2-6; D is uncertain. Trimming cost V 8 bases and J 2 bases, with 7 bases left between them. Germline V gene sequence: CDR1 MDHEN, CDR2 SYDVKM. The CDR3 sequence is 13 residues long. Here the CDR3 reads CASVTAGANVLTF. The CDR3 DNA follows: TGTGCCAGCGTAACGGCTGGGGCCAACGTCCTGACTTTC.